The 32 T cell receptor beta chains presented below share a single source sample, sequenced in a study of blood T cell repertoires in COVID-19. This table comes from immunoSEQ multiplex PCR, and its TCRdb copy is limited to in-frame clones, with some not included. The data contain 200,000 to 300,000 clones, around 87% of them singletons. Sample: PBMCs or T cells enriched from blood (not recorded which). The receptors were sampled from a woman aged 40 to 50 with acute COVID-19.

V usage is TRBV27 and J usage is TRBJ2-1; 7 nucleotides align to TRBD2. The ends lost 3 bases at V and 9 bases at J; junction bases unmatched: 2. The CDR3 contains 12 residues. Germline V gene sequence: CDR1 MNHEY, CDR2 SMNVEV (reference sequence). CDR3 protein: CASSFTGGEQFF. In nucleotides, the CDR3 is TGTGCCAGCAGTTTCACGGGGGGTGAGCAGTTCTTC.

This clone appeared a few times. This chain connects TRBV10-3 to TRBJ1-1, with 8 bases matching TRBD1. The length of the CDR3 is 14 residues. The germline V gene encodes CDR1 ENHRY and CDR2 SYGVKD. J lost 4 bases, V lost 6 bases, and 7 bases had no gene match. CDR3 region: CAIRRDRTGTEAFF. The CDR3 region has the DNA TGTGCCATCAGAAGGGACAGGACGGGCACTGAAGCTTTCTTT.

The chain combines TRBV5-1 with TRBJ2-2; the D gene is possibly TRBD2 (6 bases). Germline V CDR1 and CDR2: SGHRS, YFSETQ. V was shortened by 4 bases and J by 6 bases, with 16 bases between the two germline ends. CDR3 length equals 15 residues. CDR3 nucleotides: TGCGCCAGCAGCCGACCGGAGGGATTAGCCGGGGAGCTGTTTTTT. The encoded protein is CASSRPEGLAGELFF.

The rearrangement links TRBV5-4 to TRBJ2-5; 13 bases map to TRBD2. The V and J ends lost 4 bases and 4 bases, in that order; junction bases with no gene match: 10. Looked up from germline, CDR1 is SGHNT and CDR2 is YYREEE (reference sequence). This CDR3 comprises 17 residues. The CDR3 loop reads CASSPRTSGSRAETQYF. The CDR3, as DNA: TGTGCCAGCAGCCCGAGGACTAGCGGGAGTCGGGCAGAGACCCAGTACTTC.

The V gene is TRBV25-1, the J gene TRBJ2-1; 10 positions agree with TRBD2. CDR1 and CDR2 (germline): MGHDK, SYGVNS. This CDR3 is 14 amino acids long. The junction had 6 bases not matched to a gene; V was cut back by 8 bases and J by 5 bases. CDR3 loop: CASHRTSGDNEQFF. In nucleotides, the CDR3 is TGTGCCAGCCACAGGACTAGCGGCGACAATGAGCAGTTCTTC.

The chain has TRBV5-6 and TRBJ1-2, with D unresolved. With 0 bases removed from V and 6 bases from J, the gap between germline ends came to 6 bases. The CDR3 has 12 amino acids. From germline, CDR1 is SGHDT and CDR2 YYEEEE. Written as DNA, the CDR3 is TGTGCCAGCAGCTTGGTAATCGATGGCTACACCTTC. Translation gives CASSLVIDGYTF.

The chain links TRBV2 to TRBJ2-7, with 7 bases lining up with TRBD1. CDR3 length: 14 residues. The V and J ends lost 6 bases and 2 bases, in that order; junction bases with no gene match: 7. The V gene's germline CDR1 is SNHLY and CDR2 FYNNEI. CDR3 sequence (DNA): TGTGCCAGCAGGGATCGGGACAGCACCTACGAGCAGTACTTC. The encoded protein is CASRDRDSTYEQYF.

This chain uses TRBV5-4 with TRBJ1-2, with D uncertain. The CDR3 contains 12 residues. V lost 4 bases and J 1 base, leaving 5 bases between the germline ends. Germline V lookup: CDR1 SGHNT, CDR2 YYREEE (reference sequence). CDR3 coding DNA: TGTGCCAGCAGCACTTTTAACTATGGCTACACCTTC. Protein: CASSTFNYGYTF.

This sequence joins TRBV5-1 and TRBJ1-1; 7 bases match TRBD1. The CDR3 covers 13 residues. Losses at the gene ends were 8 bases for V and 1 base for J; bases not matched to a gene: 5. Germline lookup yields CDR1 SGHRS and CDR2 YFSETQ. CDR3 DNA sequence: TGCGCCAGTAGCGGGACAGCGAACACTGAAGCTTTCTTT. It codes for CASSGTANTEAFF.

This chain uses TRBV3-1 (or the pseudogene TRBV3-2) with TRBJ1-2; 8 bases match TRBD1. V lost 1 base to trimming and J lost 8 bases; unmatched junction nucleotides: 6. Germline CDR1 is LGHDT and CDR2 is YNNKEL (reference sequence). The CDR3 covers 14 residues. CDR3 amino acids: CASSQVETGAGYTF. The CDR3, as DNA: TGTGCCAGCAGCCAAGTGGAGACAGGGGCGGGCTACACCTTC.

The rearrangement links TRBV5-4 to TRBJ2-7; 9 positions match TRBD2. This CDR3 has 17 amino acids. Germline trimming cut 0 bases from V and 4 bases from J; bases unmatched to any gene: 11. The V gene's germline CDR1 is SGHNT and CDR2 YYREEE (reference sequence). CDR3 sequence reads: CASSLELAGSQAYEQYF. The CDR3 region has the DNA TGTGCCAGCAGCTTGGAACTAGCGGGCTCCCAGGCGTACGAGCAGTACTTC.

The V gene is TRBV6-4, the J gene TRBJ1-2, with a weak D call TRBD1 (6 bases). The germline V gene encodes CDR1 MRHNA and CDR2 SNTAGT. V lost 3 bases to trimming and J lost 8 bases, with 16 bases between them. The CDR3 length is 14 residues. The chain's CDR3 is CASSETQGLRGYTF. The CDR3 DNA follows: TGTGCCAGCAGTGAAACCCAGGGGCTAAGGGGCTACACCTTC.

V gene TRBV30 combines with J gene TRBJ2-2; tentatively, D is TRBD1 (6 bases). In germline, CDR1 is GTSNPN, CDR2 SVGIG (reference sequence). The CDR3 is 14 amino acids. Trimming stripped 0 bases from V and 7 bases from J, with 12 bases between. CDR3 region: CAWSVGQGIGELFF. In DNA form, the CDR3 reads TGTGCCTGGAGTGTGGGTCAGGGGATCGGGGAGCTGTTTTTT.

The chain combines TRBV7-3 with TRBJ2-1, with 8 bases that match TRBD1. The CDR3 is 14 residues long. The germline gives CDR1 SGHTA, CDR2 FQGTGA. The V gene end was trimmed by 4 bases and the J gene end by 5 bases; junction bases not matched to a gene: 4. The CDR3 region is CASSSRDRNNEQFF. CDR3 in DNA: TGTGCCAGCAGCTCGCGGGACAGGAACAATGAGCAGTTCTTC.

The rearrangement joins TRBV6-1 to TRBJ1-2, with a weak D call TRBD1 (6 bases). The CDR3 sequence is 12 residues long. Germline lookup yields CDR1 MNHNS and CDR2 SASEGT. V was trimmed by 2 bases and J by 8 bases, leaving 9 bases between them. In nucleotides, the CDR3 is TGTGCCAGCAGTGAAAGGGGGTTGGGCTACACCTTC. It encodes CASSERGLGYTF.

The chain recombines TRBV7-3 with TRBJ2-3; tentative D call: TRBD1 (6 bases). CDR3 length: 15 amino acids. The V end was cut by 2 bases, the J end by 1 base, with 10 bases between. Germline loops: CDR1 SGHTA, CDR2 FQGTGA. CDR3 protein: CASSLQGYGTDTQYF. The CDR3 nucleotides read TGTGCCAGCAGCTTACAGGGGTATGGCACAGATACGCAGTATTTT.

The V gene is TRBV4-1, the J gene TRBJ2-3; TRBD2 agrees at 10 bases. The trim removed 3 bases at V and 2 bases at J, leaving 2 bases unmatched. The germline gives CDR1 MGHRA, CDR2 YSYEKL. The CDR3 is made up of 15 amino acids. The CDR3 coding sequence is TGCGCCAGCAGCCAGGGACTAGCGCTCACAGATACGCAGTATTTT. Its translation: CASSQGLALTDTQYF.

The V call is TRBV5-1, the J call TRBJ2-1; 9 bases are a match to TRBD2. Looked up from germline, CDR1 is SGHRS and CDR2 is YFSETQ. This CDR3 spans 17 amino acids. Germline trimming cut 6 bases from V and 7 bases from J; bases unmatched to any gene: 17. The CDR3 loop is CASNQGTSNTVPNEQFF. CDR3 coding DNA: TGCGCCAGCAATCAAGGGACTAGCAACACAGTACCTAATGAGCAGTTCTTC.

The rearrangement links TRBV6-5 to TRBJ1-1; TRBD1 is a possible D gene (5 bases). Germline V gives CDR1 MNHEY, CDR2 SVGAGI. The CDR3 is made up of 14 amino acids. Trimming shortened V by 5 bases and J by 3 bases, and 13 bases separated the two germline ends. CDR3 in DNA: TGTGCCAGCAGTCCCACCCGCAGGGACACTGAAGCTTTCTTT. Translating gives CASSPTRRDTEAFF.

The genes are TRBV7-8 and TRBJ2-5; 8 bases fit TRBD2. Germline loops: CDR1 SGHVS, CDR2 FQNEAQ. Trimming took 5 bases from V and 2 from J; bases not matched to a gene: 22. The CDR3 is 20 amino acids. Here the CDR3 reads CASSPAVQTGPREGQETQYF. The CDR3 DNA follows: TGTGCCAGCAGCCCCGCGGTCCAGACGGGACCCCGGGAGGGGCAAGAGACCCAGTACTTC. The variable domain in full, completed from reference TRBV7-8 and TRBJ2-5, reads GAGVSQSPRYKVAKRGQDVALRCDPISGHVSLFWYQQALGQGPEFLTYFQNEAQLDKSGLPSDRFFAERPEGSVSTLKIQRTQQEDSAVYLCASSPAVQTGPREGQETQYFGPGTRLLVL.

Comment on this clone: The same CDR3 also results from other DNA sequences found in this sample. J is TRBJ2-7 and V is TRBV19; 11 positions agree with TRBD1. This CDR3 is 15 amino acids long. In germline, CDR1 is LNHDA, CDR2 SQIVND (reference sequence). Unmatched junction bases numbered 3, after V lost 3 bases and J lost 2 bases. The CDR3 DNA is TGTGCCAGTAGTATCGGGACAGGGGGAACCTACGAGCAGTACTTC. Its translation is CASSIGTGGTYEQYF.

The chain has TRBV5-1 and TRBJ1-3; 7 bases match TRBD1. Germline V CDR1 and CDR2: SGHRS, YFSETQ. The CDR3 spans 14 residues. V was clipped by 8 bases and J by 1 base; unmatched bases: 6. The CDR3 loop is CASPGQQSGNTIYF. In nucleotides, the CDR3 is TGCGCCAGTCCGGGACAGCAATCTGGAAACACCATATATTTT.

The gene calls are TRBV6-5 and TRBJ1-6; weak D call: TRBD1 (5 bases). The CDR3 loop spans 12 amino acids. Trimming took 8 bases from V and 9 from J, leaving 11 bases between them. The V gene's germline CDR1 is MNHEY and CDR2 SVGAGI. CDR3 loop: CASRGSGSPLHF. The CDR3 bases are TGTGCCAGCCGGGGGTCTGGTTCACCCCTCCACTTT.

The CDR3 reads CASPPGLALQTQYF. CDR3 DNA: TGTGCCAGCCCGCCGGGACTAGCGTTACAGACCCAGTACTTC. This rearrangement joins TRBV5-3 to TRBJ2-5; 10 bases map to TRBD2. TRBV5-3 is reported as an ORF; its role is uncertain. V trimming: 8 bases; J trimming: 6 bases; junction bases outside the gene matches: 10. CDR3 length: 14 amino acids.

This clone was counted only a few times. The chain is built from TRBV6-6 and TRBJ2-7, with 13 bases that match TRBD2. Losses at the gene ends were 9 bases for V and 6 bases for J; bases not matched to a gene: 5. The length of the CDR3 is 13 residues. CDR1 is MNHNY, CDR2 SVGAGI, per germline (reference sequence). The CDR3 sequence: CASRTSGRIEQYF. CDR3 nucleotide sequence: TGTGCCAGTAGGACTAGCGGGAGAATCGAGCAGTACTTC.

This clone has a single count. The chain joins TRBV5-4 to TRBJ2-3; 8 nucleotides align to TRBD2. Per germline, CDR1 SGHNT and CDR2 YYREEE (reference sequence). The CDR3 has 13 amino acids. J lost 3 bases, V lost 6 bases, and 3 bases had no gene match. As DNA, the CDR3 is TGTGCCAGCACCTTAGCGGGAACAGATACGCAGTATTTT. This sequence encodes CASTLAGTDTQYF.

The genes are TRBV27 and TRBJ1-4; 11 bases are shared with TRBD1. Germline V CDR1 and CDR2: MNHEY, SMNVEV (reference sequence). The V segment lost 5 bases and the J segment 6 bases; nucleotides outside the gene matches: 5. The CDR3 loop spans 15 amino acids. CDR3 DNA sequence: TGTGCCAGCAGTAGGGGGACAGGGGGTGATGAAAAACTGTTTTTT. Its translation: CASSRGTGGDEKLFF.

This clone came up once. CDR3 protein: CASSLFGGAFQETQYF. The CDR3 DNA is TGTGCCAGCAGCTTATTCGGGGGGGCTTTCCAAGAGACCCAGTACTTC. This chain joins TRBV11-3 and TRBJ2-5, with 8 bases matching TRBD2. J lost 1 base, V lost 2 bases, and 6 bases had no gene match. The CDR3 runs to 16 residues. From germline, CDR1 is SGHNT and CDR2 YENEEA.

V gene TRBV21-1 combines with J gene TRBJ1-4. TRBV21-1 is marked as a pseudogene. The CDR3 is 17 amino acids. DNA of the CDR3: TGTGCGATCGCTTTTGGCGGGGACTGGATGAAAGATGAAAAACTGTTTTTT. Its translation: CAIAFGGDWMKDEKLFF.

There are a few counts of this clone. The CDR3 DNA reads as TGTGCCACCAGCTCAAACAGGGGAGGATGGGACACCATATATTTT. Translation gives CATSSNRGGWDTIYF. This chain links TRBV15 with TRBJ1-3; 7 nucleotides match TRBD1. Germline V CDR1 and CDR2: LNHNV, YYDKDF (reference sequence). This CDR3 has 15 residues. Germline trimming cut 5 bases from V and 8 bases from J; bases unmatched to any gene: 12. Combining the CDR3 with reference TRBV15 and TRBJ1-3 gives the whole variable domain DAMVIQNPRYQVTQFGKPVTLSCSQTLNHNVMYWYQQKSSQAPKLLFHYYDKDFNNEADTPDNFQSRRPNTSFCFLDIRSPGLGDTAMYLCATSSNRGGWDTIYFGEGSWLTVV.

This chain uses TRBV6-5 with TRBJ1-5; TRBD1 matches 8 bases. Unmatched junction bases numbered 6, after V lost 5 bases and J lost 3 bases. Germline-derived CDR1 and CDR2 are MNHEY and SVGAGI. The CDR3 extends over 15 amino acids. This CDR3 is CASSPTGANNQPQHF. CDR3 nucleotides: TGTGCCAGCAGTCCGACAGGGGCCAACAATCAGCCCCAGCATTTT.

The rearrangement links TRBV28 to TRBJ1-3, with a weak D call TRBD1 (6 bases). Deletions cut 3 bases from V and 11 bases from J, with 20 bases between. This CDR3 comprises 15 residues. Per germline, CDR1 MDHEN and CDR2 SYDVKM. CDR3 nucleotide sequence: TGTGCCAGCAGTTTTGTTGGACAGCTCCCTCCCTCCATATATTTT. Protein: CASSFVGQLPPSIYF.